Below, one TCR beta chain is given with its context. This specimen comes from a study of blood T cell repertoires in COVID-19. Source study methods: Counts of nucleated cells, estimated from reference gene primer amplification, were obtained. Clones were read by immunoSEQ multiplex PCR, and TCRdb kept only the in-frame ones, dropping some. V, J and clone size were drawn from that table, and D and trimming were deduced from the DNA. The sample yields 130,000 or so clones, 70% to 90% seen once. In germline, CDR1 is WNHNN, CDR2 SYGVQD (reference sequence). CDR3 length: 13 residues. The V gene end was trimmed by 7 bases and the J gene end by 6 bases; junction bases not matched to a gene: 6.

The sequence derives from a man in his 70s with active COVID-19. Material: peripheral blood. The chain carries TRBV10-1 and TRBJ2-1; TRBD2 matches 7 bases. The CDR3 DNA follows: TGCGCCAGCAAAGCGGCTAGCGGCAATGAGCAGTTCTTC. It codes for CASKAASGNEQFF.